Listed below are T cell receptor beta chains from one sample, sequenced in a study of metastatic and nonmetastatic thyroid tumors. Through MiXCR, TCRdb re-clonotyped the PCR reads. The sample lists 20,000 to 25,000 clones, approximately 24% occurring once. Sequences were obtained from tumor tissue. These receptors all come from a female donor with papillary thyroid cancer or a benign thyroid nodule (not recorded which). Some clones in this sample may be carry-over from other donors' samples. Both conserved end residues are part of each CDR3. Each record gives: V gene, D gene, J gene, clone size, CDR3 length, CDR3 protein, CDR3 DNA. D genes are given only for firm matches. Expanded clones are given a class, and other clones once, few, many or no size at all.

V: TRBV28; D: TRBD1; J: TRBJ1-2; size: few; length: 16; CDR3: CASGGTGGYANYGYTF; DNA: TGTGCCAGCGGTGGGACAGGGGGATATGCTAACTATGGCTACACCTTC
V: TRBV20-1; D: .; J: TRBJ2-5; size: few; length: 14; CDR3: CSASGEGGGEAQYF; DNA: TGCAGTGCTAGCGGCGAAGGGGGCGGGGAGGCCCAGTACTTC
V: TRBV20-1; D: .; J: TRBJ2-1; size: .; length: 13; CDR3: CSASTEIYNEHFF; DNA: TGCAGTGCTAGTACGGAGATCTACAATGAGCATTTCTTC
V: TRBV28; D: .; J: TRBJ1-2; size: medium-sized; length: 15; CDR3: CASSYRNHRNYGYTF; DNA: TGTGCCAGCAGTTACAGGAACCACCGTAACTATGGCTACACCTTC
V: TRBV5-1; D: .; J: TRBJ1-1; size: .; length: 13; CDR3: CASSLEGFGEAFF; DNA: TGCGCCAGCAGCTTGGAAGGGTTCGGTGAAGCTTTCTTT
V: TRBV3-1; D: .; J: TRBJ2-3; size: medium-sized; length: 14; CDR3: CASSPGTLPDTQYF; DNA: TGTGCCAGCAGTCCCGGGACCTTACCAGATACGCAGTATTTT
V: TRBV6-2/TRBV6-3; D: .; J: TRBJ2-3; size: few; length: 15; CDR3: CASSYHPDGQYTQYF; DNA: TGTGCCAGCAGTTACCATCCGGACGGGCAATATACGCAGTATTTT
V: TRBV6-1; D: .; J: TRBJ2-7; size: few; length: 12; CDR3: CASNRGNHEQYF; DNA: TGTGCCAGCAATCGGGGAAACCACGAGCAGTACTTC
V: TRBV4-2; D: TRBD1; J: TRBJ1-6; size: medium-sized; length: 15; CDR3: CASSPTGAFGSPLHF; DNA: TGTGCCAGCAGCCCCACAGGGGCCTTTGGTTCACCCCTCCACTTT
V: TRBV6-5; D: .; J: TRBJ2-1; size: few; length: 15; CDR3: CASSYGAGSYNEQFF; DNA: TGTGCCAGCAGTTACGGGGCGGGCTCCTACAATGAGCAGTTCTTC
V: TRBV20-1; D: .; J: TRBJ2-4; size: many; length: 15; CDR3: CSALSSGLAKNIQYF; DNA: TGCAGTGCGCTCAGCTCAGGATTAGCCAAAAACATTCAGTACTTC
V: TRBV20-1; D: TRBD1; J: TRBJ1-1; size: .; length: 14; CDR3: CSACRDTGGTEAFF; DNA: TGCAGTGCGTGCCGGGACACAGGGGGTACTGAAGCTTTCTTT
V: TRBV19; D: .; J: TRBJ1-1; size: many; length: 13; CDR3: CASSPPLNTEAFF; DNA: TGTGCCAGTAGTCCCCCCCTGAACACTGAAGCTTTCTTT
V: TRBV29-1; D: .; J: TRBJ1-4; size: many; length: 12; CDR3: CSAGDTGISLFF; DNA: TGCAGCGCCGGGGACACAGGGATATCGCTGTTTTTT
V: TRBV28; D: .; J: TRBJ1-5; size: many; length: 17; CDR3: CASKFGRNLYSNQPQHF; DNA: TGTGCCAGCAAATTCGGGCGAAACCTCTATAGCAATCAGCCCCAGCATTTT
V: TRBV5-4; D: .; J: TRBJ2-1; size: .; length: 13; CDR3: CARSLARRNEQFF; DNA: TGTGCAAGAAGCTTGGCCAGGCGAAATGAGCAGTTCTTC
V: TRBV4-1; D: TRBD2; J: TRBJ2-1; size: many; length: 17; CDR3: CASSHVGMRERYNEQFF; DNA: TGCGCCAGCAGCCACGTCGGGATGCGGGAGAGATACAATGAGCAGTTCTTC
V: TRBV29-1; D: TRBD1; J: TRBJ1-2; size: many; length: 17; CDR3: CSVRDRDLVGANYGYTF; DNA: TGCAGCGTTAGGGACAGGGACCTTGTCGGGGCTAACTATGGCTACACCTTC
V: TRBV12-3/TRBV12-4; D: .; J: TRBJ1-1; size: few; length: 13; CDR3: CASSQTVNTEAFF; DNA: TGTGCCAGCAGTCAGACAGTGAACACTGAAGCTTTCTTT
V: TRBV29-1; D: .; J: TRBJ2-7; size: few; length: 13; CDR3: CSVAPGHPYEQYF; DNA: TGCAGCGTTGCCCCGGGACACCCCTACGAGCAGTACTTC
V: TRBV7-9; D: .; J: TRBJ2-2; size: many; length: 14; CDR3: CASSFGMNTGELFF; DNA: TGTGCCAGCAGCTTCGGGATGAACACCGGGGAGCTGTTTTTT
V: TRBV20-1; D: TRBD2; J: TRBJ2-1; size: few; length: 15; CDR3: CSAREGSGRSPDLFF; DNA: TGCAGTGCTAGAGAAGGTAGCGGGAGGTCCCCTGACTTGTTCTTC
V: TRBV19; D: .; J: TRBJ1-2; size: .; length: 15; CDR3: CASSIPDSHSYGYTF; DNA: TGTGCCAGTAGTATCCCGGATAGCCACTCCTATGGCTACACCTTC
V: TRBV2; D: TRBD1; J: TRBJ1-1; size: .; length: 15; CDR3: CASSGTGFMNTEAFF; DNA: TGTGCCAGCAGTGGGACAGGGTTTATGAACACTGAAGCTTTCTTT
V: TRBV30; D: TRBD1; J: TRBJ1-1; size: many; length: 14; CDR3: CAWSYPGQGTEAFF; DNA: TGTGCCTGGAGTTACCCGGGACAGGGCACTGAAGCTTTCTTT
V: TRBV6-5; D: TRBD1; J: TRBJ1-2; size: medium-sized; length: 15; CDR3: CASSYKDRVLNGYTF; DNA: TGTGCCAGCAGTTACAAGGACAGGGTCTTGAATGGCTACACCTTC
V: TRBV28; D: TRBD1; J: TRBJ1-2; size: many; length: 14; CDR3: CASSSPSGGYGYTF; DNA: TGTGCCAGCAGTTCTCCTTCAGGGGGCTATGGCTACACCTTC
V: TRBV7-8; D: .; J: TRBJ2-3; size: .; length: 16; CDR3: CASSFFKISGADTQYF; DNA: TGTGCCAGCAGCTTCTTCAAAATATCGGGCGCAGATACGCAGTATTTT
V: TRBV11-2; D: .; J: TRBJ2-1; size: .; length: 15; CDR3: CASGSLQGSYNDQFF; DNA: TGTGCCAGCGGCTCCCTACAGGGCTCCTACAATGATCAGTTCTTC
V: TRBV6-2/TRBV6-3; D: .; J: TRBJ2-1; size: medium-sized; length: 15; CDR3: CASSYSRGGGNEQFF; DNA: TGTGCCAGCAGTTACTCCCGAGGTGGCGGGAATGAGCAGTTCTTC
V: TRBV3-1; D: TRBD2; J: TRBJ2-5; size: .; length: 15; CDR3: CASSQGLAGVETQYF; DNA: TGTGCCAGCAGCCAAGGGTTAGCGGGAGTAGAGACCCAGTACTTC
V: TRBV6-1; D: .; J: TRBJ1-5; size: few; length: 15; CDR3: CASSLEGSGNQPHHF; DNA: TGTGCCAGCAGCCTCGAAGGGTCGGGCAATCAGCCCCATCATTTT
V: TRBV28; D: .; J: TRBJ2-2; size: few; length: 11; CDR3: CASSLAGDLFF; DNA: TGTGCCAGCAGTTTGGCCGGGGATCTGTTTTTT
V: TRBV20-1; D: .; J: TRBJ1-2; size: many; length: 11; CDR3: CSAVSGGGYTF; DNA: TGCAGTGCCGTGTCAGGTGGTGGCTACACCTTC
V: TRBV7-2; D: TRBD2; J: TRBJ2-4; size: many; length: 13; CDR3: CASSLAGGNIQYF; DNA: TGTGCCAGCAGCTTAGCGGGAGGGAACATTCAGTACTTC
V: TRBV2; D: TRBD1; J: TRBJ1-1; size: medium-sized; length: 14; CDR3: CAMDRGRGRTEAFF; DNA: TGTGCCATGGACAGGGGGCGCGGGCGTACTGAAGCTTTCTTT
V: TRBV10-2; D: .; J: TRBJ1-5; size: many; length: 18; CDR3: CATQSPGLADKSSQPQHF; DNA: TGCGCCACCCAATCTCCGGGACTAGCCGATAAGAGCAGTCAGCCCCAGCATTTT
V: TRBV5-1; D: TRBD1; J: TRBJ2-6; size: many; length: 17; CDR3: CASEPGQGNTGANVLTF; DNA: TGCGCCAGCGAACCCGGACAGGGAAACACTGGGGCCAACGTCCTGACTTTC
V: TRBV27; D: .; J: TRBJ2-1; size: few; length: 14; CDR3: CASRGGGSYNEQFF; DNA: TGTGCCAGCAGGGGTGGGGGCTCCTACAATGAGCAGTTCTTC
V: TRBV28; D: TRBD1; J: TRBJ1-1; size: .; length: 12; CDR3: CASIFHDRGSFF; DNA: TGTGCCAGCATTTTCCATGACAGGGGCTCTTTCTTT
V: TRBV10-3; D: .; J: TRBJ2-7; size: .; length: 14; CDR3: CAISESEKGYEQYF; DNA: TGTGCCATCAGTGAGTCAGAAAAGGGGTACGAGCAGTACTTC
V: TRBV27; D: TRBD1; J: TRBJ2-7; size: .; length: 13; CDR3: CASRGQFSYEQYF; DNA: TGTGCCAGCAGGGGACAGTTCTCCTACGAGCAGTACTTC
V: TRBV11-2; D: TRBD2; J: TRBJ2-7; size: many; length: 17; CDR3: CASSLSSGSFYSYEQYF; DNA: TGTGCCAGCAGCCTCTCTAGCGGGAGTTTTTACTCCTACGAGCAGTACTTC
V: TRBV6-1; D: TRBD2; J: TRBJ2-2; size: medium-sized; length: 16; CDR3: CASRPGTSGTAGELFF; DNA: TGTGCCAGCAGACCCGGGACTAGCGGGACCGCCGGGGAGCTGTTTTTT